The subject of this entry is one T cell receptor (beta chain). Its antigen is currently unknown. This CDR3 has 15 residues. The germline V and J ends were trimmed by 2 bases and 0 bases, with 8 bases remaining between them. Germline V lookup: CDR1 MNHEY, CDR2 SVGAGI. The source of the sample is a study of T cell repertoires in cytomegalovirus infection. Study details: Used in the study were CMV epitopes, some recently identified and HLA-C-restricted, others well-studied and HLA-B-restricted. CMV infection plus the matching HLA type was flagged by public TCR beta signatures.

Via MiXCR, TCRdb re-called the reads, giving one row per CDR3 protein. Of some 920,000 distinct CDR3 sequences listed, around 30% are singletons. Study-wide results and caveats: Summed public TCR beta family frequency identified CMV carriers bearing the relevant HLA. It was HLA-C-restricted CMV-specific TCR beta clonotypes that dominated the response ex vivo.

The chain couples TRBV6-5 to TRBJ1-3; D is unresolved. The TCR sequence derives from a human donor in good health (CMV status not recorded). Some clones in this sample may be carry-over from other donors' samples. This material consisted of cultured CD8+ T cells from PBMCs, taken from culture after CMV antigen stimulation. DNA for the CDR3: TGTGCCAGCAGTTACCTTCCCGACTCTGGAAACACCATATATTTT. Its translation: CASSYLPDSGNTIYF.